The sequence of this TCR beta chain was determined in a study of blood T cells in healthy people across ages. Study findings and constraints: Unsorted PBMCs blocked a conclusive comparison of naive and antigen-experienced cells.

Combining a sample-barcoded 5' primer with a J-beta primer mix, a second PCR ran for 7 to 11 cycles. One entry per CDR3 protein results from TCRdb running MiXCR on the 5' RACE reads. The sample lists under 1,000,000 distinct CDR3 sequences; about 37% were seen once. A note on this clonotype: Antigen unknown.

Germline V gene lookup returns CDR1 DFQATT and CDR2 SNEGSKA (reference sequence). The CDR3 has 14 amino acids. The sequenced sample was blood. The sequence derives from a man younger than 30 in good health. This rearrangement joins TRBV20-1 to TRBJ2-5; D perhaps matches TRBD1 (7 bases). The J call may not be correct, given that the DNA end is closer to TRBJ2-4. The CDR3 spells CSAKGGGPKNIQYF. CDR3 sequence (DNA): TGCAGTGCTAAAGGAGGGGGCCCCAAAAACATTCAGTACTTC.